One and the same sample provided the 32 T cell receptor beta chains below, sequenced in a study of T cell repertoires in cytomegalovirus infection. The antigens these receptors bind are not known. Each CDR3 protein is one row after TCRdb ran MiXCR on the reads. The sample holds hundreds of thousands of distinct CDR3 sequences, around 31% seen once. The specimen comprised cultured CD8+ T cells from PBMCs, sampled from culture after CMV antigen stimulation. The receptors derive from a human donor in good health (CMV status not recorded). Some clones in this sample may be carry-over from other donors' samples.

The genes are TRBV27 and TRBJ1-2, with TRBD1 matching 11 bases. Germline lookup yields CDR1 MNHEY and CDR2 SMNVEV (reference sequence). Trimming removed 6 bases from V and 6 bases from J; junction bases left unmatched: 9. CDR3 length equals 15 residues. The CDR3 DNA sequence: TGTGCCAGCAGCGATGGACAGGGGGCGGGCAATGGCTACACCTTC. Amino acid sequence: CASSDGQGAGNGYTF.

The J gene is TRBJ1-1, the V gene TRBV29-1; D is unclear. Germline V gene data show CDR1 as SQVTM and CDR2 as ANQGSEA. Trimming shortened V by 4 bases and J by 6 bases, and 9 bases separated the two germline ends. The CDR3 length is 11 residues. The CDR3 spells CSVVPFSEAFF. The CDR3 DNA follows: TGCAGCGTTGTCCCATTCTCTGAAGCTTTCTTT.

Only a few counts were recorded for this clonotype. The rearrangement joins TRBV12-3 or TRBV12-4 to TRBJ1-5; no firm D call. The CDR3 has 17 amino acids. V gave up 3 bases and J gave up 1 base, with 16 bases separating them. CDR3 DNA sequence: TGTGCCAGCAGTTTTAGGTGGACTCAAGGGAGCAATCAGCCCCAGCATTTT. Its protein is CASSFRWTQGSNQPQHF.

This clonotype has a handful of counts. The chain couples TRBV2 to TRBJ1-1; possible D gene TRBD1, 6 bases. The CDR3 loop spans 12 amino acids. V lost 10 bases and J lost 5, with 14 bases in between. The V gene's germline CDR1 is SNHLY and CDR2 FYNNEI. CDR3 in DNA: TGTGCCACATTCGGGGGGCGGACTGAAGCTTTCTTT. Amino acid sequence: CATFGGRTEAFF.

This clonotype was counted between two and nine times. The gene calls are TRBV6-5 and TRBJ1-1, with D possibly TRBD1 on 6 matching bases. The CDR3 is 15 residues long. Per germline, CDR1 MNHEY and CDR2 SVGAGI. The V end lost 0 bases, the J end lost 3 bases, and 11 bases lay between the germline ends. The CDR3 sequence: CASSYSTGSDTEAFF. CDR3 bases: TGTGCCAGCAGTTACTCAACAGGGTCCGACACTGAAGCTTTCTTT.

The rearrangement joins TRBV10-3 to TRBJ1-1; D unresolved. Germline CDR1 ENHRY, CDR2 SYGVKD. CDR3 size: 12 residues. The V and J ends lost 10 bases and 2 bases respectively, with 11 bases between them. The DNA of the CDR3 is TGTGCCACCCTCATGGATAACACTGAAGCTTTCTTT. This sequence encodes CATLMDNTEAFF.

The gene calls are TRBV5-5 and TRBJ1-1; a weak D match, TRBD1 (5 bases). Germline values: CDR1 SGHKS, CDR2 YYEKEE (reference sequence). Trimming took 1 base from V and 4 from J, leaving 11 bases between them. This CDR3 is built from 14 residues. CDR3 sequence (DNA): TGTGCCAGCAGCTTGTGGACATTTGGCACTGAAGCTTTCTTT. Its protein product is CASSLWTFGTEAFF.

The CDR3 DNA reads as TGTGCCAGCAGTTCCCCGGCGGGGGGGCTTAATGAGCAGTTCTTC. It yields the protein CASSSPAGGLNEQFF. This chain connects TRBV27 to TRBJ2-1; TRBD2 matches at 9 bases. J was trimmed by 7 bases and V by 4 bases; bases with no gene match: 8. Germline V lookup: CDR1 MNHEY, CDR2 SMNVEV (reference sequence). The CDR3 extends over 15 amino acids.

This clonotype was picked up many times. The CDR3: CASSLTSGFYNEQFF. In DNA, the CDR3 is TGTGCCAGCAGCTTGACTAGCGGATTTTACAATGAGCAGTTCTTC. This chain joins TRBV7-8 and TRBJ2-1; 9 bases map to TRBD2. There are 15 residues in the CDR3. Losses at the gene ends were 3 bases for V and 4 bases for J; bases not matched to a gene: 4. Per the germline V gene, CDR1 is SGHVS and CDR2 is FQNEAQ.

The gene calls are TRBV29-1 and TRBJ1-2; D ambiguous. The CDR3 has 18 amino acids. V was shortened by 6 bases and J by 2 bases, with 28 bases between the two germline ends. CDR1 is SQVTM and CDR2 is ANQGSEA in the germline V gene. The CDR3 protein is CSVPAHHYLQQLNYGYTF. The CDR3 DNA follows: TGCAGCGTCCCGGCGCATCACTATCTACAGCAACTAAACTATGGCTACACCTTC.

The table lists this clonotype with many counts. It is unclear where the CDR3 begins or ends on the DNA, so no DNA is shown, and the CDR3 is as TCRdb lists it. The chain combines TRBV12-3 or TRBV12-4 with TRBJ1-4; TRBD1 is taken as the D call from the table, unchecked against the DNA. The CDR3 contains 13 residues when both ends are counted. CDR3 protein: CASSFGSGSDGVF.

This clonotype turned up a few times. CDR3 nucleotides: TGTGCCACCAGCAGATCAAACCGGCCTAGCAATCAGCCCCAGCATTTT. It specifies CATSRSNRPSNQPQHF. V usage is TRBV15 and J usage is TRBJ1-5; D uncertain. Trimming left V 2 bases short and J 0 bases short, with 11 bases between. The CDR3 contains 16 residues. Germline values: CDR1 LNHNV, CDR2 YYDKDF (reference sequence).

Ten or more counts support this clonotype. This chain connects TRBV7-8 to TRBJ2-5; 10 bases fit TRBD1. CDR3 length equals 15 residues. Germline loops: CDR1 SGHVS, CDR2 FQNEAQ. V trimming: 2 bases; J trimming: 1 base; junction bases outside the gene matches: 1. The CDR3 coding sequence is TGTGCCAGCAGCTTAAGACAGGGGGCCCAAGAGACCCAGTACTTC. This sequence encodes CASSLRQGAQETQYF.

In this sample, this clonotype turned up many times. The chain is built from TRBV27 and TRBJ2-1; D may be TRBD2 (6 bases). CDR1 MNHEY and CDR2 SMNVEV come from the germline V gene (reference sequence). The CDR3 has 13 residues. The V and J ends lost 6 bases and 10 bases respectively, with 16 bases between them. In DNA, the CDR3 is TGTGCCAGCAGCTTAGGAGGGGCGGGGGAGCAGTTCTTC. It is translated as CASSLGGAGEQFF.

J is TRBJ1-2 and V is TRBV7-8, with 7 bases matching TRBD1. V lost 5 bases and J lost 3; bases outside the gene matches: 15. This CDR3 is 17 amino acids long. Germline CDR1 and CDR2: SGHVS and FQNEAQ. The CDR3 coding sequence is TGTGCCAGCAGCCTACGGGCAGGGGGTAGTTCTGACTATGGCTACACCTTC. It codes for CASSLRAGGSSDYGYTF.

The chain employs TRBV7-2 and TRBJ1-2; 11 bases are a match to TRBD1. Germline V CDR1 and CDR2: SGHTA, FQGNSA. The junction had 10 bases not matched to a gene; V was cut back by 5 bases and J by 8 bases. The CDR3 consists of 15 residues. This CDR3 is CASSQQRDRGAGYTF. The CDR3 bases are TGTGCCAGCAGCCAACAGCGGGACAGGGGGGCAGGCTACACCTTC.

The V call is TRBV4-3, the J call TRBJ2-7, with 9 bases fitting TRBD1. V lost 5 bases and J lost 6; bases outside the gene matches: 5. CDR3 length equals 13 residues. CDR1 is LGHNA and CDR2 is YSLEER in the germline V gene. CDR3 coding DNA: TGCGCCAGCAGCTACGGGACAGGGTTCGAGCAGTACTTC. Protein: CASSYGTGFEQYF.

The rearrangement joins TRBV4-1 to TRBJ2-2; 7 bases are a match to TRBD1. Germline V gene lookup returns CDR1 MGHRA and CDR2 YSYEKL. Germline trimming cut 1 base from V and 7 bases from J; bases unmatched to any gene: 12. The CDR3 extends over 17 amino acids. The CDR3 protein is CASSQVTVQGRGGELFF. DNA of the CDR3: TGCGCCAGCAGCCAAGTTACCGTACAGGGGCGAGGCGGGGAGCTGTTTTTT.

The chain combines TRBV6-4 with TRBJ1-4; a weak D match, TRBD1 (5 bases). V was clipped by 2 bases and J by 7 bases, with 5 bases between them. CDR3 length: 12 amino acids. Germline CDR1 is MRHNA and CDR2 is SNTAGT. CDR3 coding DNA: TGTGCCAGCAGTGACGGGGGTGAAAAACTGTTTTTT. This codes for CASSDGGEKLFF.

This clonotype was seen a handful of times. The V gene is TRBV4-3, the J gene TRBJ2-3, with TRBD2 matching over 7 bases. The CDR3 length is 16 residues. Trimming removed 0 bases from V and 4 bases from J; junction bases left unmatched: 7. Per the germline V gene, CDR1 is LGHNA and CDR2 is YSLEER. CDR3 bases: TGCGCCAGCAGCCAAGATGGCGGGGGTGCGGCAGATACGCAGTATTTT. It yields the protein CASSQDGGGAADTQYF.

The J gene is TRBJ2-3, the V gene TRBV20-1; TRBD2 aligns across 12 bases. This CDR3 spans 18 amino acids. After removal of 0 bases from V and 0 bases from J, the junction contained 7 bases not matched to a gene. CDR1 and CDR2 from the germline V gene are DFQATT and SNEGSKA (reference sequence). The CDR3 protein is CSAREPGLAGISTDTQYF. CDR3 nucleotide sequence: TGCAGTGCTAGAGAGCCAGGACTAGCGGGGATAAGCACAGATACGCAGTATTTT.

This clonotype has just a few counts. The V gene is TRBV10-3, the J gene TRBJ2-2, with D tentatively TRBD2 (5 bases). The germline CDR1 and CDR2 sequences are ENHRY and SYGVKD. V lost 4 bases and J lost 5, with 14 bases in between. CDR3 length: 15 amino acids. The CDR3 sequence: CAISGGGGLTGELFF. DNA of the CDR3: TGTGCCATCAGTGGTGGTGGAGGACTTACCGGGGAGCTGTTTTTT.

The rearrangement links TRBV29-1 to TRBJ2-2; tentative D call: TRBD1 (5 bases). V lost 8 bases, J lost 1 base, and 20 bases lay in between. Germline CDR1 and CDR2: SQVTM and ANQGSEA. This CDR3 region has 16 residues. The CDR3 nucleotides are TGCAGCCCCCAAATTATTCAGGGCCTGAACACCGGGGAGCTGTTTTTT. Protein product: CSPQIIQGLNTGELFF.

This clonotype was counted ten times or more. The chain joins TRBV7-9 to TRBJ1-3; D remains unclear. The CDR3 is 15 amino acids. V lost 0 bases and J lost 3, with 9 bases in between. From germline, CDR1 is SEHNR and CDR2 FQNEAQ (reference sequence). The CDR3 DNA follows: TGTGCCAGCAGCTTAGCGAGGGAGGATGGAAACACCATATATTTT. Protein sequence: CASSLAREDGNTIYF.

The chain links TRBV19 to TRBJ2-1, with D perhaps matching TRBD2 (5 bases). Germline V lookup: CDR1 LNHDA, CDR2 SQIVND (reference sequence). Trimming took off 2 bases at V and 6 bases at J, with 14 bases between the two ends. The CDR3 has 15 residues. The CDR3 DNA is TGTGCCAGTAGTATAATCGGACTCCAGTTCAATGAGCAGTTCTTC. It is translated as CASSIIGLQFNEQFF.

This clonotype came up a few times. V usage is TRBV7-9 and J usage is TRBJ1-2; D is perhaps TRBD1 (5 bases). This CDR3 is built from 14 residues. V lost 8 bases and J 1 base, leaving 14 bases between the germline ends. Per germline, CDR1 SEHNR and CDR2 FQNEAQ (reference sequence). The CDR3 spells CASRPPGVNYGYTF. The DNA for the CDR3 is TGTGCCAGCCGTCCCCCGGGGGTTAACTATGGCTACACCTTC.

V and J are TRBV29-1 and TRBJ1-2; no definite D call. Germline-derived CDR1 and CDR2 are SQVTM and ANQGSEA. The CDR3 sequence is 13 residues long. With 3 bases removed from V and 5 bases from J, the gap between germline ends came to 13 bases. The CDR3, as DNA: TGCAGCGTTGAGTCAGGCCTTCGGTATGGCTACACCTTC. Protein product: CSVESGLRYGYTF. The whole variable domain, remainder taken from reference TRBV29-1 and TRBJ1-2, is SAVISQKPSRDICQRGTSLTIQCQVDSQVTMMFWYRQQPGQSLTLIATANQGSEATYESGFVIDKFPISRPNLTFSTLTVSNMSPEDSSIYLCSVESGLRYGYTFGSGTRLTVV.

This clonotype showed up just once. The V call is TRBV19, the J call TRBJ2-3; TRBD1 matches at 8 bases. Germline CDR1 and CDR2: LNHDA and SQIVND (reference sequence). This CDR3 comprises 14 residues. Losses at the gene ends were 6 bases for V and 9 bases for J; bases not matched to a gene: 11. In nucleotides, the CDR3 is TGTGCCAGTAGCTATGGGACAGGAAAGGGAACGCAGTATTTT. Translated, it gives CASSYGTGKGTQYF.

There are a few counts of this clonotype. The chain uses TRBV19 and TRBJ1-1; 7 bases are shared with TRBD1. CDR1 LNHDA and CDR2 SQIVND come from the germline V gene (reference sequence). The CDR3 contains 14 residues. Losses at the gene ends were 9 bases for V and 4 bases for J; bases not matched to a gene: 11. DNA for the CDR3: TGTGCCAGCCGACGACAGGGAGGGGGCACTGAAGCTTTCTTT. This translates into CASRRQGGGTEAFF.

This chain uses TRBV5-1 with TRBJ2-5; 7 bases agree with TRBD1. Germline lookup yields CDR1 SGHRS and CDR2 YFSETQ. The CDR3 has 13 residues. V dropped 7 bases and J dropped 2; count of bases not matched to a gene: 5. The CDR3 DNA sequence: TGCGCCAGCGGAGGCAGGGGGCAAGAGACCCAGTACTTC. This encodes CASGGRGQETQYF.

This clonotype has just a few counts. The chain uses TRBV6-5 and TRBJ1-5; a possible D gene is TRBD1 (5 bases). Germline-derived CDR1 and CDR2 are MNHEY and SVGAGI. The CDR3 runs to 14 residues. The germline V and J ends were trimmed by 5 bases and 9 bases, with 17 bases remaining between them. The CDR3 DNA follows: TGTGCCAGCAGTATCCGGGACTCCCGAGGGCCCCAGCATTTT. It translates to CASSIRDSRGPQHF.

There are a few counts of this clonotype. This CDR3 is CASRFGVEGYTF. CDR3 sequence (DNA): TGTGCCAGCAGATTTGGGGTAGAAGGCTACACCTTC. This sequence joins TRBV6-1 and TRBJ1-2, with D uncertain. Trimming stripped 6 bases from V and 8 bases from J, with 13 bases between. The CDR3 sequence is 12 residues long. Looked up from germline, CDR1 is MNHNS and CDR2 is SASEGT.